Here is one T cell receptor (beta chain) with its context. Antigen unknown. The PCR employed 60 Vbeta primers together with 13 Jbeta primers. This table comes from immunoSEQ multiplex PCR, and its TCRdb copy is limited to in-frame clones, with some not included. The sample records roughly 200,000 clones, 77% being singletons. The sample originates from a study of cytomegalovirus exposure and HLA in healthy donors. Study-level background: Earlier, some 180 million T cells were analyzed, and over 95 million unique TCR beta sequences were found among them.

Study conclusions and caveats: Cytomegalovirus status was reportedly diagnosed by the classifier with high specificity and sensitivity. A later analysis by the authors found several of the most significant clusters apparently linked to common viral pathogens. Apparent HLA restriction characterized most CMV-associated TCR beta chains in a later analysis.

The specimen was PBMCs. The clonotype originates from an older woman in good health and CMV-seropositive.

Written as DNA, the CDR3 is TGTGCCAGCAGCCCCAGGGACAATGAGCAGTTCTTC. Residues: CASSPRDNEQFF. This rearrangement joins TRBV5-6 to TRBJ2-1; D is possibly TRBD1 (5 bases). V was cut by 4 bases and J by 5 bases, with 7 bases left in between. This CDR3 has 12 amino acids. Germline values: CDR1 SGHDT, CDR2 YYEEEE.